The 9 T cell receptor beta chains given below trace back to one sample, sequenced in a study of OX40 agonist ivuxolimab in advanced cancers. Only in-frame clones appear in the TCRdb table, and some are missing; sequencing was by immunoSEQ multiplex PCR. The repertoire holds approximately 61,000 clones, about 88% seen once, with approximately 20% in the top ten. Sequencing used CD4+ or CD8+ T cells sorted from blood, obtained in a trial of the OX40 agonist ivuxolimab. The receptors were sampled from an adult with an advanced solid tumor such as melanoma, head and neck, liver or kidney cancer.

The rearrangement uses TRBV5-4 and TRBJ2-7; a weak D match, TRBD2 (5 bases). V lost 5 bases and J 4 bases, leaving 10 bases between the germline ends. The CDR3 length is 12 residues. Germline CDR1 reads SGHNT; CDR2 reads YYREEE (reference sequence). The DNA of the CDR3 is TGTGCCAGCAGAGGCGGGTCTTACGAGCAGTACTTC. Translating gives CASRGGSYEQYF.

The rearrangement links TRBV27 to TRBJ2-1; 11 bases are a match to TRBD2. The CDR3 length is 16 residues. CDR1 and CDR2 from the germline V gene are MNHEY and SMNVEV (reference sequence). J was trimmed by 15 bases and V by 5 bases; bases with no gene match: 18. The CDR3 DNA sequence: TGTGCCAGCAGTCCAACTCCCCCCGGGACTAGCGGAGCCCCGTTCTTC. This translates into CASSPTPPGTSGAPFF.

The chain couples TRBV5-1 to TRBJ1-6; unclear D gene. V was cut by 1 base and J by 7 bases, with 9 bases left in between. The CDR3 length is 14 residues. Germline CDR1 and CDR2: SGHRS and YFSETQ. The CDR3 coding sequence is TGCGCCAGCAGCTTGAACACGGTGAATTCACCCCTCCACTTT. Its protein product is CASSLNTVNSPLHF.

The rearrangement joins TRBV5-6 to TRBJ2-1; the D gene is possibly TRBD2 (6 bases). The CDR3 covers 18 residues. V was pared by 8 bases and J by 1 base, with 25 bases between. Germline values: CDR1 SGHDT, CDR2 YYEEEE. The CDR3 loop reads CASMEGNKFMWSYNEQFF. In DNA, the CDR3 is TGTGCCAGTATGGAGGGAAACAAGTTCATGTGGTCCTACAATGAGCAGTTCTTC.

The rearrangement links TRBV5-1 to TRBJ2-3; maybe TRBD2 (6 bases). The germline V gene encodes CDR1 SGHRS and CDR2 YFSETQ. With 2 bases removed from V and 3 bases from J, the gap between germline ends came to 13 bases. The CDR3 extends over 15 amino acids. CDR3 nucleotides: TGCGCCAGCAGCTTTGGGGGAGGCGAGACAGATACGCAGTATTTT. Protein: CASSFGGGETDTQYF.

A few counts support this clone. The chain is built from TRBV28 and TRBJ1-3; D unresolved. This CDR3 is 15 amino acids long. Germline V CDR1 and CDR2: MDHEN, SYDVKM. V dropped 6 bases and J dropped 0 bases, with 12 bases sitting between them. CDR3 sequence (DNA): TGTGCCAGCAGCGAGGACCGGACCTCTGGAAACACCATATATTTT. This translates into CASSEDRTSGNTIYF.

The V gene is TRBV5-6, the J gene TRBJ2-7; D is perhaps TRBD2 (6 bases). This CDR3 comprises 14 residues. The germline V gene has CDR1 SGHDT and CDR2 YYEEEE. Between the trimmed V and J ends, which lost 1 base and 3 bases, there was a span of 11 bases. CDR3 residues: CASSLSSSVYEQYF. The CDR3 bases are TGTGCCAGCAGCTTGAGCTCTAGCGTCTACGAGCAGTACTTC.

CDR3 loop: CASSLGAEQYF. The CDR3 DNA reads TGCGCCAGCAGCCTGGGGGCCGAGCAGTACTTC. The V call is TRBV5-1, the J call TRBJ2-7; D is possibly TRBD1 (6 bases). V lost 4 bases and J lost 6, with 8 bases in between. This CDR3 has 11 amino acids. Germline CDR1 and CDR2: SGHRS and YFSETQ.

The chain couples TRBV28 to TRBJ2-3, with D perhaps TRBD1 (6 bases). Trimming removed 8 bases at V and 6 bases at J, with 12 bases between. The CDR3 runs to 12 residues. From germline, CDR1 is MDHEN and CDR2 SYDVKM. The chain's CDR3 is CASGRGGDTQYF. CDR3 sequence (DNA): TGTGCCAGCGGTAGAGGGGGTGATACGCAGTATTTT.